The present entry profiles one T cell receptor beta chain with its context. The target antigen is unknown. Amplification of TCR beta used genomic DNA extracted from peripheral blood. The data were taken from a study of T cell repertoires in aging, cancer and after chemotherapy. Study in general: Donor ages fell into six groups from 30 or younger up to 70 or older. Approximately 9.6 million TCR reads were in the whole dataset. Study-wide results and limits: Immunological memory after chemotherapy cannot be judged from the repertoire data.

TRB rearrangements spanning V, D and J were amplified using mixed TRB-A/B primers. TCRdb independently ran MiXCR on the multiplex PCR reads; one entry per CDR3 protein. The table shows fewer than 15,000 distinct CDR3 sequences, with 35% occurring only once. The sample consisted of blood. The sequence came from a human donor in good health. The donor label of this sample is uncertain.

The CDR3 spells CASSLVGTSPDEQFF. CDR3 DNA: TGCGCCAGCAGCTTGGTCGGGACTTCCCCCGATGAGCAGTTCTTC. This rearrangement joins TRBV5-1 to TRBJ2-1; D is perhaps TRBD2 (6 bases). The CDR3 sequence is 15 residues long. The V gene's germline CDR1 is SGHRS and CDR2 YFSETQ. With 0 bases removed from V and 8 bases from J, the gap between germline ends came to 15 bases.